The next 27 T cell receptor beta chains were all read from a single sample in a study of cytomegalovirus exposure and HLA in healthy donors. Primers for the PCR totalled 60 Vbeta and 13 Jbeta. The repertoire was sequenced with immunoSEQ multiplex PCR; TCRdb's copy has only in-frame clones and lacks some. This table holds about 140,000 clones, about three quarters found once. Sequencing was performed on PBMCs. The receptor source for this set is a woman between 25 and 40 years old in good health and CMV-seronegative.

This chain joins TRBV9 and TRBJ2-3; 11 bases fit TRBD2. The V gene's germline CDR1 is SGDLS and CDR2 YYNGEE. The CDR3 sequence is 16 residues long. J was trimmed by 3 bases and V by 4 bases; bases with no gene match: 7. CDR3 bases: TGTGCCAGCAGCTCCGGGACTAGCGGAATTACAGATACGCAGTATTTT. The encoded protein is CASSSGTSGITDTQYF.

This clone was counted a single time. The CDR3 reads CASSPPPGGEGTEAFF. CDR3 coding DNA: TGTGCCAGCAGTCCCCCGCCAGGGGGCGAAGGCACTGAAGCTTTCTTT. The V gene is TRBV6-8, the J gene TRBJ1-1; 8 nucleotides agree with TRBD1. The CDR3 has 16 residues. Germline V gene sequence: CDR1 MNHGY, CDR2 SAAAGT. The J segment lost 4 bases and the V segment lost 5 bases, leaving 12 bases of the junction unmatched.

This sequence joins TRBV14 and TRBJ2-5, with D maybe TRBD2 (5 bases). The DNA matches TRBJ2-7 better at its end, which makes the J call doubtful. Germline V CDR1 and CDR2: SGHDN, FVKESK. This CDR3 has 14 residues. The CDR3 region has the DNA TGTGCCAGCAGCCCGGGGTCCGAGTTCTACGAGCAGTACTTC. It yields the protein CASSPGSEFYEQYF.

The chain combines TRBV5-6 with TRBJ2-2; perhaps TRBD1 as D (5 bases). The germline CDR1 and CDR2 sequences are SGHDT and YYEEEE. The CDR3 is 16 amino acids. Trimming removed 0 bases at V and 6 bases at J, with 15 bases between. Here the CDR3 DNA reads TGTGCCAGCAGCTTGGTCCGGCAGGGAAGGGCCGGGGAGCTGTTTTTT. Its translation: CASSLVRQGRAGELFF.

V and J are TRBV6-5 and TRBJ1-5, with 7 bases aligning to TRBD1. V dropped 8 bases and J dropped 2; count of bases not matched to a gene: 9. Germline V gives CDR1 MNHEY, CDR2 SVGAGI. The CDR3 has 15 amino acids. CDR3 coding DNA: TGTGCCAGCCGACCTCTAGGGACAGGCAATCAGCCCCAGCATTTT. It yields the protein CASRPLGTGNQPQHF.

V is TRBV5-1 and J is TRBJ2-1; TRBD2 might be the D (6 bases). Looked up from germline, CDR1 is SGHRS and CDR2 is YFSETQ. This CDR3 spans 16 amino acids. V was trimmed by 4 bases and J by 2 bases, leaving 16 bases between them. The CDR3 is CASSLMRRDPYNEQFF. CDR3 DNA sequence: TGCGCCAGCAGCCTGATGCGGCGGGATCCCTACAATGAGCAGTTCTTC.

This clone was recorded a few times. This chain links TRBV5-1 with TRBJ1-6; possible D gene TRBD1, 5 bases. Germline CDR1 and CDR2: SGHRS and YFSETQ. Deletions cut 4 bases from V and 7 bases from J, with 18 bases between. The CDR3 extends over 16 amino acids. The CDR3 protein is CASSLTGLDRNSPLHF. The CDR3, as DNA: TGCGCCAGCAGCCTAACGGGACTTGACAGAAATTCACCCCTCCACTTT.

The J gene is TRBJ1-3, the V gene TRBV28, with TRBD1 as a possible D gene (5 bases). Trimming left V 1 base short and J 10 bases short, with 11 bases between. The V gene's germline CDR1 is MDHEN and CDR2 SYDVKM. The CDR3 has 13 residues. The CDR3 nucleotides read TGTGCCAGCAGTTTATCCCTCCCAGGGACCATATATTTT. Its protein product is CASSLSLPGTIYF. The full variable domain, its missing parts supplied by reference TRBV28 and TRBJ1-3, is DVKVTQSSRYLVKRTGEKVFLECVQDMDHENMFWYRQDPGLGLRLIYFSYDVKMKEKGDIPEGYSVSREKKERFSLILESASTNQTSMYLCASSLSLPGTIYFGEGSWLTVV.

The chain employs TRBV6-6 and TRBJ2-1; D gene uncertain. The CDR3 contains 13 residues. Germline CDR1 is MNHNY and CDR2 is SVGAGI (reference sequence). V gave up 4 bases and J gave up 4 bases, with 8 bases separating them. In nucleotides, the CDR3 is TGTGCCAGCAGTTGGCCGCCTTACAATGAGCAGTTCTTC. Its translation: CASSWPPYNEQFF.

The gene calls are TRBV5-6 and TRBJ1-6; 10 bases line up with TRBD1. The germline V gene has CDR1 SGHDT and CDR2 YYEEEE. The V segment lost 7 bases and the J segment 10 bases; nucleotides outside the gene matches: 11. The CDR3 totals 15 residues. The CDR3 is CASGTTGTGVSPLHF. CDR3 sequence (DNA): TGTGCCAGCGGAACAACCGGGACAGGGGTCTCACCCCTCCACTTT. The full variable domain, completed using reference TRBV5-6 and TRBJ1-6, is DAGVTQSPTHLIKTRGQQVTLRCSPKSGHDTVSWYQQALGQGPQFIFQYYEEEERQRGNFPDRFSGHQFPNYSSELNVNALLLGDSALYLCASGTTGTGVSPLHFGNGTRLTVT.

The chain couples TRBV20-1 to TRBJ1-1, with D unresolved. This CDR3 has 11 residues. The ends were cut back, 3 bases at V and 1 base at J, with 3 bases in the middle. Germline V gene data show CDR1 as DFQATT and CDR2 as SNEGSKA (reference sequence). In DNA form, the CDR3 reads TGCAGTGCTAGTAAGAACACTGAAGCTTTCTTT. Its protein is CSASKNTEAFF.

This chain's CDR3 is CASSQDETKYSGPTGELFF. CDR3 bases: TGTGCCAGCAGCCAAGATGAGACTAAATATAGCGGACCCACCGGGGAGCTGTTTTTT. V usage is TRBV14 and J usage is TRBJ2-2; D possibly corresponds to TRBD2 (6 bases). There are 19 residues in the CDR3. Germline loops: CDR1 SGHDN, CDR2 FVKESK. V lost 0 bases and J 4 bases, leaving 21 bases between the germline ends.

This chain uses TRBV7-9 with TRBJ1-4; 12 bases align to TRBD1. V was pared by 2 bases and J by 8 bases, with 6 bases of the junction left unmatched. The CDR3 runs to 16 residues. The germline V gene has CDR1 SEHNR and CDR2 FQNEAQ (reference sequence). CDR3 loop: CASSLLGTGGDEKLFF. CDR3 sequence (DNA): TGTGCCAGCAGCTTATTAGGGACAGGGGGCGACGAAAAACTGTTTTTT.

The genes are TRBV6-5 and TRBJ2-7; 7 bases align to TRBD1. There are 14 residues in the CDR3. Germline lookup yields CDR1 MNHEY and CDR2 SVGAGI. V shed 5 bases, J shed 3 bases, and the junction held 7 bases outside the gene matches. This CDR3 is CASSPGGWGYEQYF. The CDR3 DNA is TGTGCCAGCAGTCCAGGGGGATGGGGCTACGAGCAGTACTTC.

Concerning this clone itself: This same CDR3 is encoded by further DNA sequences in the sample. The gene calls are TRBV7-9 and TRBJ2-5, with 11 bases fitting TRBD2. Germline V gene lookup returns CDR1 SEHNR and CDR2 FQNEAQ (reference sequence). The CDR3 length is 15 residues. V dropped 5 bases and J dropped 4; count of bases not matched to a gene: 6. The DNA for the CDR3 is TGTGCCAGCAGCCTCGGCCTAGCGGGAGGAGAGACCCAGTACTTC. Encoded protein: CASSLGLAGGETQYF.

The chain has TRBV30 and TRBJ2-1; the D gene is possibly TRBD1 (6 bases). CDR3 size: 15 residues. Deletions cut 2 bases from V and 3 bases from J, with 14 bases between. The germline V gene has CDR1 GTSNPN and CDR2 SVGIG (reference sequence). The CDR3 nucleotides are TGTGCCTGGAGTCCATACGCGACAGGCTACAATGAGCAGTTCTTC. As protein: CAWSPYATGYNEQFF.

The gene calls are TRBV19 and TRBJ2-2; TRBD1 matches at 8 bases. This CDR3 region has 16 residues. Germline CDR1 and CDR2: LNHDA and SQIVND (reference sequence). Losses at the gene ends were 3 bases for V and 6 bases for J; bases not matched to a gene: 9. The CDR3 DNA reads as TGTGCCAGTAGTATGCGGACAGGGAAACCGGCCGGGGAGCTGTTTTTT. Amino acid sequence: CASSMRTGKPAGELFF.

The chain joins TRBV7-2 to TRBJ2-5, with D possibly being TRBD1 (5 bases). The CDR3 has 14 amino acids. Trimming shortened V by 5 bases and J by 4 bases, and 14 bases separated the two germline ends. Germline V CDR1 and CDR2: SGHTA, FQGNSA. CDR3: CASSQEWGRETQYF. DNA of the CDR3: TGTGCCAGCAGCCAAGAGTGGGGCCGAGAGACCCAGTACTTC.

This clone was observed once. The V call is TRBV6-1, the J call TRBJ2-3, with TRBD2 matching 9 bases. V shed 3 bases and J 7 bases; nucleotides not matched to a gene: 8. CDR1 MNHNS and CDR2 SASEGT come from the germline V gene. The length of the CDR3 is 15 residues. As DNA, the CDR3 is TGTGCCAGCAGTGATGGGGCGGGGGGGCCGTATACGCAGTATTTT. This codes for CASSDGAGGPYTQYF.

The genes are TRBV5-1 and TRBJ2-1, with 11 bases matching TRBD2. The CDR3 has 14 amino acids. The germline CDR1 and CDR2 sequences are SGHRS and YFSETQ. V dropped 0 bases and J dropped 9; count of bases not matched to a gene: 2. The CDR3 region is CASSLGSGGGEQFF. As DNA, the CDR3 is TGCGCCAGCAGCTTGGGTAGCGGGGGGGGTGAGCAGTTCTTC.

CDR3 residues: CASSPPSAGGTYEQYF. The CDR3 DNA follows: TGTGCCAGCTCACCACCGTCAGCGGGAGGTACCTACGAGCAGTACTTC. The V call is TRBV18, the J call TRBJ2-7; 9 positions match TRBD2. V lost 0 bases and J lost 2; bases outside the gene matches: 5. Per the germline V gene, CDR1 is KGHSH and CDR2 is LQKENI. The CDR3 runs 16 residues.

V gene TRBV30 combines with J gene TRBJ2-7; 13 bases are shared with TRBD2. The CDR3 is 15 amino acids. Trimming took 2 bases from V and 2 from J; bases not matched to a gene: 3. Germline CDR1 GTSNPN, CDR2 SVGIG (reference sequence). The CDR3 nucleotides are TGTGCCTGGAGTCCGGGACTAGCGGGGCCCTACGAGCAGTACGTC. Its translation: CAWSPGLAGPYEQYV.

This clone was picked up a small number of times. The junction differs from germline at one of its ends, possibly a read error. The J gene is TRBJ2-1, the V gene TRBV4-1; the match to TRBD2 covers 11 bases. This CDR3 spans 16 amino acids. The germline CDR1 and CDR2 sequences are MGHRA and YSYEKL. This CDR3 reads CASNQNLAGGKSEQFF. DNA for the CDR3: TGCGCCAGCAACCAAAATCTAGCGGGAGGTAAAAGTGAGCAGTTCTTC.

V and J are TRBV27 and TRBJ2-4; D may be TRBD1 (6 bases). CDR1 MNHEY and CDR2 SMNVEV come from the germline V gene (reference sequence). This CDR3 spans 14 amino acids. V shed 2 bases and J shed 8 bases, with 13 bases lying between them. The CDR3 loop reads CASSLMGAGDIQYF. CDR3 DNA: TGTGCCAGCAGTTTAATGGGGGCTGGGGACATTCAGTACTTC.

This clone has more than one count but fewer than ten. The chain carries TRBV25-1 and TRBJ1-5; TRBD1 might be the D (6 bases). V was shortened by 8 bases and J by 1 base, with 12 bases between the two germline ends. This CDR3 is 14 amino acids long. Germline-derived CDR1 and CDR2 are MGHDK and SYGVNS. CDR3 sequence (DNA): TGTGCCAGCTCCTCAGGGGTGAGCAATCAGCCCCAGCATTTT. Translating it yields CASSSGVSNQPQHF.

The chain couples TRBV2 to TRBJ1-1; TRBD1 aligns across 7 bases. Per germline, CDR1 SNHLY and CDR2 FYNNEI. Losses at the gene ends were 9 bases for V and 5 bases for J; bases not matched to a gene: 3. The CDR3 loop spans 11 amino acids. CDR3 in amino acids: CARRDRTEAFF. CDR3 coding DNA: TGTGCCAGAAGGGACAGAACTGAAGCTTTCTTT.

The chain uses TRBV7-9 and TRBJ1-3; possible D gene TRBD1, 5 bases. V was trimmed by 3 bases and J by 4 bases, leaving 13 bases between them. This CDR3 is 15 amino acids long. Germline assignment: CDR1 SEHNR and CDR2 FQNEAQ (reference sequence). Here the CDR3 DNA reads TGTGCCAGCAGCTTTTCAGGGTATTCGGGAAACACCATATATTTT. This sequence encodes CASSFSGYSGNTIYF. The full variable domain, rest sourced from reference TRBV7-9 and TRBJ1-3, is DTGVSQNPRHKITKRGQNVTFRCDPISEHNRLYWYRQTLGQGPEFLTYFQNEAQLEKSRLLSDRFSAERPKGSFSTLEIQRTEQGDSAMYLCASSFSGYSGNTIYFGEGSWLTVV.